These 4 T cell receptor beta chains were sequenced from one sample in a study of circulating and synovial CD4+ cells in juvenile arthritis. Repertoires were generated with immunoSEQ multiplex PCR, while TCRdb's copy carries only in-frame clones and drops some. The profile covers about 32,000 clones, with 90% to 95% appearing a single time and 0.55% to 0.85% taken by the ten largest. The sequencing sample was made of CD4+ T cells from blood. These TCRs come from a human donor with juvenile idiopathic arthritis.

The chain employs TRBV4-2 and TRBJ1-5; D might be TRBD1 (6 bases). Germline-derived CDR1 and CDR2 are LGHNA and YNFKEQ. Trimming cost V 0 bases and J 5 bases, with 11 bases left between them. This CDR3 is 15 amino acids long. Here the CDR3 reads CASSQDRQGHQPQHF. For the CDR3, the DNA is TGTGCCAGCAGCCAAGACAGGCAGGGGCATCAGCCCCAGCATTTT.

Points on this clone: Other DNA sequences from this sample encode an identical CDR3 as well. This sequence joins TRBV21-1 and TRBJ1-6. TRBV21-1 is recorded as a pseudogene. The CDR3 has 16 residues. The CDR3, as DNA: TGTGCCAGCAGCAAAGAGAGAGGAGTTTTTAATTCCCCCCTCCACTTT. Its protein is CASSKERGVFNSPLHF.

The rearrangement links TRBV25-1 to TRBJ1-1; 8 nucleotides line up with TRBD1. V trimming: 1 base; J trimming: 0 bases; junction bases outside the gene matches: 7. Germline CDR1 MGHDK, CDR2 SYGVNS. This CDR3 has 17 residues. The CDR3 sequence is CASSEFGRGLMNTEAFF. DNA of the CDR3: TGTGCCAGCAGTGAATTCGGCAGGGGGCTCATGAACACTGAAGCTTTCTTT. The variable domain in full, completed from reference TRBV25-1 and TRBJ1-1, reads EADIYQTPRYLVIGTGKKITLECSQTMGHDKMYWYQQDPGMELHLIHYSYGVNSTEKGDLSSESTVSRIRTEHFPLTLESARPSHTSQYLCASSEFGRGLMNTEAFFGQGTRLTVV.

Regarding this clone: The junction does not match germline at one end; this may be a read error. This sequence joins TRBV18 and TRBJ2-5; D is undetermined. The CDR3 runs 14 residues. Germline V gene sequence: CDR1 KGHSH, CDR2 LQKENI. The chain's CDR3 is CTSSPPLPGETQYF. The CDR3 DNA reads as TGTACCAGCTCACCACCGTTGCCCGGAGAGACCCAGTACTTC.